The next 31 T cell receptor beta chains were all read from a single sample in a study of vaccination and CD4 T cells after COVID-19. Cultured CD4+ T-cell DNA underwent Oncomine TCR Beta short-read sequencing. TCRdb used MiXCR to reprocess the PCR reads, holding one entry per CDR3 protein. The top ten clones hold about 8.8% of a sample with 10,000 or so distinct CDR3 sequences, 65% to 75% of them seen once. Their recognized antigens are unknown. Specified treatment: roughly 10-day PBMC culture with coronavirus spike peptide pools or control peptides (ViraFEST assay). The sample consisted of CD4+ T cells from blood, cultured in vitro. These receptor sequences come from a human donor who had recovered from COVID-19.

On this clonotype: Sequence at one end of the junction differs from germline and may be a read error. This chain links TRBV20-1 with TRBJ2-3, with D possibly matching TRBD2 (6 bases). This CDR3 region has 15 residues. CDR1 and CDR2 (germline): DFQATT, SNEGSKA (reference sequence). The CDR3 DNA reads as TGCAGTGCTAGAAGGAGGGTACCTAGCACAGATGCGCAGTATTTT. Encoded protein: CSARRRVPSTDAQYF.

This CDR3 is CASDRGRGNTEAFF. CDR3 in DNA: TGTGCCTCGGACAGGGGGCGCGGGAACACTGAAGCTTTCTTT. The chain combines TRBV30 with TRBJ1-1; TRBD1 matches 11 bases. J lost 1 base, V lost 7 bases, and 5 bases had no gene match. CDR3 length equals 14 residues. The V gene's germline CDR1 is GTSNPN and CDR2 SVGIG (reference sequence).

V is TRBV6-1 and J is TRBJ2-3; TRBD1 aligns across 9 bases. Germline V gives CDR1 MNHNS, CDR2 SASEGT. The junction had 9 bases not matched to a gene; V was cut back by 6 bases and J by 8 bases. The CDR3 runs to 14 residues. CDR3 sequence reads: CASSLDRGGLTQYF. For the CDR3, the DNA is TGTGCCAGCAGCCTCGACAGGGGGGGACTTACGCAGTATTTT.

V gene TRBV28 combines with J gene TRBJ1-5; possibly TRBD1 for D (5 bases). The CDR3 is made up of 12 amino acids. Trimming cost V 9 bases and J 7 bases, with 13 bases left between them. Germline values: CDR1 MDHEN, CDR2 SYDVKM. Here the CDR3 reads CASTVGGQPQHF. The CDR3 nucleotides read TGTGCCAGTACCGTGGGGGGGCAGCCCCAGCATTTT.

This clonotype rates as medium-sized. The gene calls are TRBV24-1 and TRBJ1-6; D perhaps matches TRBD1 (6 bases). From germline, CDR1 is KGHDR and CDR2 SFDVKD. Trimming removed 3 bases at V and 5 bases at J, with 10 bases between. The CDR3 loop spans 15 amino acids. CDR3 residues: CATSDGGQHNSPLHF. CDR3 DNA sequence: TGTGCCACCAGTGATGGCGGACAGCATAATTCACCCCTCCACTTT.

V gene TRBV21-1 combines with J gene TRBJ1-5. TRBV21-1 is shown as a pseudogene. The CDR3 runs to 13 residues. CDR3 DNA: TGTGCCAGCAGCAAAGGGGGTTGTCAGCCCCAGCATTTT. Encoded protein: CASSKGGCQPQHF.

This clonotype was observed a single time. The chain couples TRBV6-1 to TRBJ1-1, with 9 positions matching TRBD1. V lost 6 bases, J lost 4 bases, and 9 bases stayed unmatched. The CDR3 extends over 15 amino acids. CDR1 and CDR2 from the germline V gene are MNHNS and SASEGT. The CDR3 spells CASRQTGTGFTEAFF. The CDR3 DNA follows: TGTGCCAGCAGGCAGACCGGGACAGGGTTCACTGAAGCTTTCTTT.

The rearrangement uses TRBV29-1 and TRBJ2-1; D not resolved. The V gene's germline CDR1 is SQVTM and CDR2 ANQGSEA. The CDR3 runs 12 residues. V shed 5 bases and J shed 4 bases, with 9 bases lying between them. The CDR3 region has the DNA TGCAGCGTTACCCCAGAATACAATGAGCAGTTCTTC. Residues: CSVTPEYNEQFF.

This chain connects TRBV30 to TRBJ2-7; D is unresolved. Germline loops: CDR1 GTSNPN, CDR2 SVGIG (reference sequence). The CDR3 has 11 residues. The ends were cut back, 1 base at V and 4 bases at J, with 5 bases in the middle. The CDR3 region is CAWSAQYEQYF. In nucleotides, the CDR3 is TGTGCCTGGAGTGCTCAGTACGAGCAGTACTTC.

This clonotype has a handful of counts. This chain links TRBV27 with TRBJ1-5; TRBD1 might be the D (5 bases). Trimming stripped 5 bases from V and 2 bases from J, with 13 bases between. This CDR3 is 15 amino acids long. Germline CDR1 is MNHEY and CDR2 is SMNVEV (reference sequence). In DNA, the CDR3 is TGTGCCAGCAGTCTTATCGGGGGGGGCAATCAGCCCCAGCATTTT. Translated, it gives CASSLIGGGNQPQHF.

The chain has TRBV6-5 and TRBJ2-1, with 8 nucleotides matching TRBD2. The J segment lost 3 bases and the V segment lost 0 bases, leaving 1 base of the junction unmatched. The CDR3 is 15 amino acids. CDR1 and CDR2 (germline): MNHEY, SVGAGI. Written as DNA, the CDR3 is TGTGCCAGCAGTTACTCGGGGACTAGCTACAATGAGCAGTTCTTC. Translated, it gives CASSYSGTSYNEQFF.

The chain joins TRBV24-1 to TRBJ2-6, with D maybe TRBD1 (5 bases). Per germline, CDR1 KGHDR and CDR2 SFDVKD. This CDR3 is built from 18 residues. V shed 4 bases and J shed 2 bases, with 17 bases lying between them. The CDR3 bases are TGTGCCACCAGTGACCCGACAGTAGGAGTGGCTGGGGCCAACGTCCTGACTTTC. It yields the protein CATSDPTVGVAGANVLTF.

This chain joins TRBV28 and TRBJ1-5; possible D gene TRBD1, 5 bases. The germline V gene has CDR1 MDHEN and CDR2 SYDVKM. This CDR3 region has 15 residues. Trimming took 1 base from V and 0 from J, leaving 7 bases between them. The CDR3 loop reads CASSLSGGSNQPQHF. CDR3 nucleotides: TGTGCCAGCAGTTTATCTGGGGGTAGCAATCAGCCCCAGCATTTT.

This clonotype has just a few counts. The gene calls are TRBV28 and TRBJ2-2; 8 bases line up with TRBD2. The V and J ends lost 6 bases and 0 bases, in that order; junction bases with no gene match: 6. CDR1 is MDHEN, CDR2 SYDVKM, per germline. The CDR3 length is 16 residues. CDR3 DNA: TGTGCCAGCAGCCTACTGACTAGCGCGAACACCGGGGAGCTGTTTTTT. It encodes CASSLLTSANTGELFF.

The rearrangement links TRBV12-3 or TRBV12-4 to TRBJ1-5, with D possibly matching TRBD1 (6 bases). The V gene lost 6 bases and the J gene lost 3 bases, with 12 bases spanning the gap. CDR3 length: 14 residues. The CDR3 DNA follows: TGTGCCAGCAGCCCCGGACAGAACAATCAGCCCCAGCATTTT. Amino acid sequence: CASSPGQNNQPQHF.

The chain employs TRBV10-3 and TRBJ1-1, with 7 bases fitting TRBD1. The CDR3 length is 13 residues. Germline CDR1 reads ENHRY; CDR2 reads SYGVKD. J gave up 2 bases and V 10 bases, and 7 bases lay outside the gene matches. The CDR3 sequence: CATAGQINTEAFF. The CDR3 DNA sequence: TGTGCCACCGCGGGACAGATTAACACTGAAGCTTTCTTT.

CDR3 in DNA: TGTGCCAGCAGCAAAGGGACTGCCTCTCGGGGGGAGCTGTTTTTT. Its protein is CASSKGTASRGELFF. The chain carries TRBV5-4 and TRBJ2-2, with TRBD2 as a possible D gene (6 bases). Germline V gene sequence: CDR1 SGHNT, CDR2 YYREEE (reference sequence). CDR3 size: 15 residues. The germline V and J ends were trimmed by 4 bases and 8 bases, with 18 bases remaining between them.

This chain connects TRBV28 to TRBJ2-1, with D possibly TRBD1 on 6 matching bases. The CDR3 contains 16 residues. The germline CDR1 and CDR2 sequences are MDHEN and SYDVKM. The V and J ends lost 6 bases and 6 bases respectively, with 21 bases between them. The DNA of the CDR3 is TGTGCCAGCAGCCCCACCCTGGGACACCAGGGCAATGAGCAGTTCTTC. Encoded protein: CASSPTLGHQGNEQFF.

The CDR3 spells CATSDLNRDYGYTF. CDR3 nucleotide sequence: TGTGCCACCAGTGATTTAAACAGGGACTATGGCTACACCTTC. The rearrangement links TRBV24-1 to TRBJ1-2; D may be TRBD1 (6 bases). V was trimmed by 1 base and J by 3 bases, leaving 8 bases between them. The CDR3 length is 14 residues. Germline assignment: CDR1 KGHDR and CDR2 SFDVKD.

This rearrangement joins TRBV24-1 to TRBJ1-2; no firm D call. CDR1 and CDR2 from the germline V gene are KGHDR and SFDVKD. V lost 4 bases and J lost 7, with 21 bases in between. CDR3 length equals 16 residues. The CDR3 DNA sequence: TGTGCCACCAGTGAGGCCGAGGAAACCGGTTGGAGTGGCTACACCTTC. Translated, it gives CATSEAEETGWSGYTF.

Comment on this clonotype: This likely comes from a read error, as the CDR3 has no conserved phenylalanine or tryptophan at its end. The gene calls are TRBV10-1 and TRBJ2-5, with 9 bases matching TRBD1. This CDR3 is built from 15 residues. Germline-derived CDR1 and CDR2 are WNHNN and SYGVQD (reference sequence). Germline trimming cut 4 bases from V and 5 bases from J; bases unmatched to any gene: 8. Written as DNA, the CDR3 is TGCGCCAGCAGTGCGGGGACAGGGCTAGGGGAGACCCAGTACCTC. Translation: CASSAGTGLGETQYL.

The count of this clonotype is one. The genes are TRBV20-1 and TRBJ1-2, with D hard to call. The CDR3 runs to 14 residues. Trimming pared 0 bases from V and 7 bases from J, leaving 15 bases between. CDR1 and CDR2 from the germline V gene are DFQATT and SNEGSKA (reference sequence). The CDR3: CSARDPTAPGGYTF. The DNA for the CDR3 is TGCAGTGCTAGAGACCCGACTGCCCCGGGTGGCTACACCTTC.

The rearrangement uses TRBV28 and TRBJ1-2, with 9 bases identical to TRBD1. J gave up 8 bases and V 5 bases, and 9 bases lay outside the gene matches. Germline lookup yields CDR1 MDHEN and CDR2 SYDVKM. The length of the CDR3 is 14 residues. Here the CDR3 DNA reads TGTGCCAGCAGTCGACAGGGGGTTCGTGCGGGCTACACCTTC. Translating it yields CASSRQGVRAGYTF.

In nucleotides, the CDR3 is TGTGCCAGCAGTGCCCGAGTAGACACCTACGAGCAGTACTTC. It encodes CASSARVDTYEQYF. V usage is TRBV12-3 or TRBV12-4 and J usage is TRBJ2-7; D gene uncertain. This CDR3 is 14 amino acids long. The ends were cut back, 5 bases at V and 2 bases at J, with 13 bases in the middle.

This clonotype is labeled as large. The chain uses TRBV27 and TRBJ1-1; D perhaps matches TRBD1 (5 bases). The CDR3 consists of 11 residues. In germline, CDR1 is MNHEY, CDR2 SMNVEV (reference sequence). V dropped 7 bases and J dropped 4 bases, with 7 bases sitting between them. The CDR3 DNA reads as TGTGCCAGCACGGGGGGCACTGAAGCTTTCTTT. Protein sequence: CASTGGTEAFF.

V and J are TRBV27 and TRBJ1-6, with a tentative D call TRBD1 (6 bases). This CDR3 comprises 15 residues. The germline V gene encodes CDR1 MNHEY and CDR2 SMNVEV (reference sequence). V lost 0 bases and J 7 bases, leaving 10 bases between the germline ends. CDR3 sequence reads: CASSLSWQGNSPLHF. The CDR3 nucleotides read TGTGCCAGCAGTTTATCTTGGCAGGGGAATTCACCCCTCCACTTT.

This chain connects TRBV20-1 to TRBJ2-5; D unclear. The V end lost 1 base, the J end lost 5 bases, and 11 bases lay between the germline ends. Germline V gene lookup returns CDR1 DFQATT and CDR2 SNEGSKA (reference sequence). This CDR3 has 13 amino acids. The CDR3 coding sequence is TGCAGTGCTAGAGGGTTGGAGTTTGAGACCCAGTACTTC. Translation: CSARGLEFETQYF.

The chain carries TRBV2 and TRBJ1-5; 7 nucleotides line up with TRBD1. The junction had 7 bases not matched to a gene; V was cut back by 7 bases and J by 4 bases. From germline, CDR1 is SNHLY and CDR2 FYNNEI. The CDR3 runs 14 residues. The CDR3 coding sequence is TGTGCCAGCACCCGAGGGACAGATAATCAGCCCCAGCATTTT. It encodes CASTRGTDNQPQHF.

The genes are TRBV20-1 and TRBJ1-1; TRBD1 matches at 7 bases. The CDR3 is made up of 16 amino acids. J was trimmed by 0 bases and V by 2 bases; bases with no gene match: 9. Germline V lookup: CDR1 DFQATT, CDR2 SNEGSKA (reference sequence). The CDR3 loop is CSARLGQTPLNTEAFF. CDR3 bases: TGCAGTGCTAGACTGGGACAGACCCCATTGAACACTGAAGCTTTCTTT.

The chain combines TRBV20-1 with TRBJ2-7, with D perhaps matching TRBD2 (5 bases). The V end was cut by 1 base, the J end by 0 bases, with 22 bases between. Germline loops: CDR1 DFQATT, CDR2 SNEGSKA (reference sequence). This CDR3 has 18 residues. The CDR3 reads CSARVRGWGSGSSYEQYF. The CDR3 DNA sequence: TGCAGTGCTAGAGTAAGAGGGTGGGGATCAGGAAGCTCCTACGAGCAGTACTTC.

A note on this clonotype: At one of its ends the junction is not consistent with the germline gene, which may arise from a read error. The CDR3 coding sequence is TGTGCCAGCAGTGAAGTCACGGGGGCCAGGGGTTACTTT. Residues: CASSEVTGARGYF. The chain recombines TRBV6-1 with TRBJ1-1; maybe TRBD1 (6 bases). The V gene's germline CDR1 is MNHNS and CDR2 SASEGT. The CDR3 consists of 13 residues.